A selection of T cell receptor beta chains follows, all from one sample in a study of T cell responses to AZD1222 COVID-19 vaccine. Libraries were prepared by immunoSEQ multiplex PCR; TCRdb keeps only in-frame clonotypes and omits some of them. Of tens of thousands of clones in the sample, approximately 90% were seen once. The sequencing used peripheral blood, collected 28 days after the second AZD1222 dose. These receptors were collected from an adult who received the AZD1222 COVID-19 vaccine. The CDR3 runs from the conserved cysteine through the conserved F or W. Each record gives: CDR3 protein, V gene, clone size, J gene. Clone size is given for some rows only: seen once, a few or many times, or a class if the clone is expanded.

CASSPLGDTQYF | TRBV7-9 | NA | TRBJ2-3
CASSKAPRGAENTEAFF | TRBV21-1 | NA | TRBJ1-1
CASSPRRGWAEAFF | TRBV28 | NA | TRBJ1-1
CASSLGRGSSYEQYF | TRBV7-9 | NA | TRBJ2-7
CASKGGFTEAFF | TRBV11-3 | once | TRBJ1-1
CASQWVNQPQHF | TRBV6-5 | once | TRBJ1-5
CASSYSPGQPQHF | TRBV6-5 | NA | TRBJ1-5
CASSQEGERYYGYTF | TRBV4-1 | NA | TRBJ1-2
CASSLATVAGSTGELFF | TRBV5-1 | NA | TRBJ2-2
CASGLDLGLSGANVLTF | TRBV12-5 | NA | TRBJ2-6
CASSETSGGADTQYF | TRBV6-1 | once | TRBJ2-3
CASSSTYTEAFF | TRBV28 | NA | TRBJ1-1
CASSPPGREETQYF | TRBV7-7 | NA | TRBJ2-5
CASSLGQGPYNEQFF | TRBV7-3 | NA | TRBJ2-1
CAISDQQNTEAFF | TRBV10-3 | few | TRBJ1-1
CASSIRDRRSGNTIYF | TRBV19 | NA | TRBJ1-3
CASRETGGNSPLHF | TRBV7-2 | NA | TRBJ1-6
CASQWEPVADTQYF | TRBV2 | NA | TRBJ2-3
CASSDRVTYEQYF | TRBV7-9 | NA | TRBJ2-7
CASSFFRYEQYF | TRBV12-3/TRBV12-4 | NA | TRBJ2-7
CASSPGQGETQYF | TRBV18 | NA | TRBJ2-5
CASSRDSTNYGYTF | TRBV6-2/TRBV6-3 | NA | TRBJ1-2
CASRKTVNYGYTF | TRBV6-6 | NA | TRBJ1-2
CASSQGGGPAAYGYTF | TRBV19 | NA | TRBJ1-2
CASSLWTQGGYTF | TRBV5-5 | NA | TRBJ1-2
CAISEIGDIQYF | TRBV10-3 | NA | TRBJ2-4
CASSPTGAANYEQYF | TRBV6-5 | NA | TRBJ2-7
CASSLRTGPYEQYF | TRBV6-5 | NA | TRBJ2-7
CASSEQPIYYEQYF | TRBV10-2 | NA | TRBJ2-7
CASSRIGDRVETQYF | TRBV19 | NA | TRBJ2-5
CASSTWDRANTEAFF | TRBV7-9 | few | TRBJ1-1
CASSLPGTGEGETQYF | TRBV28 | NA | TRBJ2-5
CASSSGAQETQYF | TRBV12-3/TRBV12-4 | few | TRBJ2-5
CASSLSVLENNYGYTF | TRBV27 | NA | TRBJ1-2
CASSLTVPGAKETQYF | TRBV7-6 | NA | TRBJ2-5
CASSLSPALEGGYTF | TRBV27 | NA | TRBJ1-2
CASSSRGGRTGELFF | TRBV3-1/TRBV3-2 | NA | TRBJ2-2
CASSRTPGTGTGNTIYF | TRBV4-1 | once | TRBJ1-3
CASSLVNGDGNEKLFF | TRBV5-6 | NA | TRBJ1-4
CASSPTGLGGYTF | TRBV5-8 | NA | TRBJ1-2
CASSAGHGELFF | TRBV9 | NA | TRBJ2-2
CSVEGKYEQYF | TRBV29-1 | NA | TRBJ2-7
CASSLEKSQYF | TRBV28 | NA | TRBJ2-5
CASSESNYNEQFF | TRBV10-2 | NA | TRBJ2-1
CSAPGGTEAFF | TRBV20-1 | NA | TRBJ1-1